This TCR beta chain came from a study of OX40 agonist ivuxolimab in advanced cancers. Study in general: The study enrolled dose-escalation patients with hepatocellular carcinoma, melanoma, renal cell or head and neck cancer.

With autoimmune disease history or systemic immunosuppression, patients were excluded. Trimming shortened V by 7 bases and J by 1 base, and 19 bases separated the two germline ends. This CDR3 has 16 amino acids. Germline values: CDR1 MNHEY, CDR2 SMNVEV (reference sequence). Here immunoSEQ multiplex PCR was the method, and the copy in TCRdb shows in-frame clones only, minus some. The data contain around 31,000 clones, around nine tenths of them seen just once; the ten biggest clones take up about 32%. With regard to this clone: The antigen is unknown.

Regarding the study as a whole: Several nonresponders also turned out to have low normalized T-cell clonal expansion. On average, CD8+ T cells had more expanded clones than CD4+.

This material consisted of CD4+ or CD8+ T cells sorted from blood, taken in a trial of the OX40 agonist ivuxolimab. The gene calls are TRBV27 and TRBJ1-1; D ambiguous. The source is an adult with an advanced solid tumor such as melanoma, head and neck, liver or kidney cancer. CDR3 sequence reads: CASILPPRPKNTEAFF. The CDR3, as DNA: TGTGCCAGCATCCTACCCCCGAGGCCGAAGAACACTGAAGCTTTCTTT.